These 18 T cell receptor beta chains share one sample of origin, sequenced in a study of control samples from healthy donors and cancer patients. Some clones are missing from TCRdb's copy, which holds only in-frame ones; the method was immunoSEQ multiplex PCR. This sample yields about 120,000 clones, of which more than 70% are seen a single time; 3% to 4% belongs to the top ten. Source material: blood. These receptors were obtained from a man aged 35 to 55 in good health.

V usage is TRBV7-8 and J usage is TRBJ2-3; 11 nucleotides line up with TRBD2. CDR3 size: 18 residues. Losses at the gene ends were 5 bases for V and 2 bases for J; bases not matched to a gene: 12. Looked up from germline, CDR1 is SGHVS and CDR2 is FQNEAQ. As DNA, the CDR3 is TGTGCCAGCAGCCTCCGACTAGCGGGGCCCTCCGTCACAGATACGCAGTATTTT. Its protein is CASSLRLAGPSVTDTQYF.

The genes are TRBV6-6 and TRBJ2-5; 12 bases match TRBD1. Germline V gene sequence: CDR1 MNHNY, CDR2 SVGAGI (reference sequence). This CDR3 has 15 amino acids. V trimming: 6 bases; J trimming: 3 bases; junction bases outside the gene matches: 5. CDR3 loop: CASSQGTGGEETQYF. Written as DNA, the CDR3 is TGTGCCAGCAGCCAAGGGACAGGGGGCGAAGAGACCCAGTACTTC.

J is TRBJ1-4 and V is TRBV6-2 or TRBV6-3; possible D gene TRBD1, 5 bases. The V gene's germline CDR1 is MNHEY and CDR2 SVGEGT. This CDR3 region has 15 residues. The ends were cut back, 2 bases at V and 5 bases at J, with 12 bases in the middle. The CDR3 DNA reads as TGTGCCAGCAGTTACACCGGGACGGGGAATGAAAAACTGTTTTTT. As protein: CASSYTGTGNEKLFF.

The chain joins TRBV18 to TRBJ2-3; possibly TRBD1 for D (5 bases). The CDR3 is 15 amino acids. Germline CDR1 and CDR2: KGHSH and LQKENI. Trimming removed 2 bases at V and 2 bases at J, with 11 bases between. CDR3 sequence reads: CASSPNKGHTDTQYF. The CDR3 bases are TGTGCCAGCTCACCAAATAAGGGGCACACAGATACGCAGTATTTT.

The gene calls are TRBV18 and TRBJ2-1; no definite D call. The CDR3 runs to 14 residues. Looked up from germline, CDR1 is KGHSH and CDR2 is LQKENI. V was shortened by 0 bases and J by 7 bases, with 10 bases between the two germline ends. Here the CDR3 DNA reads TGTGCCAGCTCACCACCGGACGGAACTAATGAGCAGTTCTTC. Translating gives CASSPPDGTNEQFF.

The chain uses TRBV18 and TRBJ2-1, with a possible D match to TRBD2 (6 bases). This CDR3 has 17 amino acids. Germline V gene lookup returns CDR1 KGHSH and CDR2 LQKENI. Trimming pared 3 bases from V and 0 bases from J, leaving 15 bases between. CDR3: CASSPRAAEGSYNEQFF. CDR3 nucleotide sequence: TGTGCCAGCTCACCCCGGGCCGCGGAGGGCTCCTACAATGAGCAGTTCTTC.

The rearrangement links TRBV7-7 to TRBJ1-4, with D possibly being TRBD1 (5 bases). The CDR3 has 17 residues. Germline V CDR1 and CDR2: SSHAT, FNYEAQ (reference sequence). Trimming removed 6 bases from V and 0 bases from J, with 17 bases in between. CDR3 sequence: CASRASAGLATNEKLFF. CDR3 coding DNA: TGTGCCAGCAGGGCCTCGGCGGGACTAGCAACTAATGAAAAACTGTTTTTT. Full variable domain (missing parts from reference TRBV7-7 and TRBJ1-4): GAGVSQSPRYKVTKRGQDVTLRCDPISSHATLYWYQQALGQGPEFLTYFNYEAQPDKSGLPSDRFSAERPEGSISTLTIQRTEQRDSAMYRCASRASAGLATNEKLFFGSGTQLSVL.

The chain carries TRBV21-1 and TRBJ2-2. TRBV21-1 counts as a pseudogene. The CDR3 sequence is 13 residues long. CDR3 bases: TGTGCCAGCAGCAAAGCAAACACCGGGGAGCTGTTTTTT. Its translation: CASSKANTGELFF.

This clone was observed a single time. The chain recombines TRBV29-1 with TRBJ2-2; no firm D call. Germline lookup yields CDR1 SQVTM and CDR2 ANQGSEA. V lost 1 base, J lost 1 base, and 10 bases lay in between. The CDR3 consists of 15 residues. CDR3 region: CSVEVASKNTGELFF. The CDR3 region has the DNA TGCAGCGTTGAAGTGGCCAGCAAGAACACCGGGGAGCTGTTTTTT.

The genes are TRBV7-2 and TRBJ2-7; 7 positions agree with TRBD2. Per germline, CDR1 SGHTA and CDR2 FQGNSA. V lost 8 bases to trimming and J lost 2 bases; unmatched junction nucleotides: 9. This CDR3 is 14 amino acids long. Here the CDR3 reads CASRPGGTTYEQYF. DNA of the CDR3: TGTGCCAGCCGACCGGGGGGAACGACCTACGAGCAGTACTTC.

The chain uses TRBV5-4 and TRBJ2-1; D may be TRBD2 (5 bases). Trimming took off 0 bases at V and 4 bases at J, with 11 bases between the two ends. The length of the CDR3 is 15 residues. Germline CDR1 reads SGHNT; CDR2 reads YYREEE (reference sequence). The CDR3 sequence: CASSLDLGAYNEQFF. The CDR3 DNA reads as TGTGCCAGCAGCTTGGATTTGGGAGCATACAATGAGCAGTTCTTC.

The V and J genes are TRBV7-9 and TRBJ2-2; 11 nucleotides agree with TRBD1. This CDR3 contains 15 residues. V lost 5 bases, J lost 2 bases, and 1 base stayed unmatched. Germline V lookup: CDR1 SEHNR, CDR2 FQNEAQ (reference sequence). The DNA for the CDR3 is TGTGCCAGCAGCCGGACAGGGGGCAACACCGGGGAGCTGTTTTTT. This sequence encodes CASSRTGGNTGELFF.

This chain uses TRBV2 with TRBJ1-2; D is undetermined. V was clipped by 5 bases and J by 8 bases, with 18 bases between them. CDR1 is SNHLY, CDR2 FYNNEI, per germline. The CDR3 has 14 residues. The CDR3 DNA sequence: TGTGCCAGCAGTTTACACGGAGAGTCGGTCGGCTACACCTTC. Its protein is CASSLHGESVGYTF.

The gene calls are TRBV13 and TRBJ1-1, with unresolved D. Trimming shortened V by 7 bases and J by 1 base, and 16 bases separated the two germline ends. The germline CDR1 and CDR2 sequences are PRHDT and FYEKMQ (reference sequence). The CDR3 contains 15 residues. The chain's CDR3 is CASTQYLFENTEAFF. The CDR3 bases are TGTGCCAGCACCCAATACCTATTCGAGAACACTGAAGCTTTCTTT.

The chain combines TRBV24-1 with TRBJ2-2; D possibly corresponds to TRBD2 (5 bases). The CDR3 runs 13 residues. Trimming cost V 7 bases and J 2 bases, with 7 bases left between them. CDR1 and CDR2 from the germline V gene are KGHDR and SFDVKD. CDR3 sequence: CATRDFNTGELFF. The CDR3 bases are TGTGCCACCAGGGACTTCAACACCGGGGAGCTGTTTTTT.

Concerning this clone: The sample contains more than one DNA sequence encoding this CDR3. The V call is TRBV5-1, the J call TRBJ2-2; D unresolved. CDR1 SGHRS and CDR2 YFSETQ come from the germline V gene. V was clipped by 0 bases and J by 4 bases, with 7 bases between them. This CDR3 is 14 amino acids long. The CDR3 DNA reads as TGCGCCAGCAGCTTGGGGGGTGGCACCGGGGAGCTGTTTTTT. As protein: CASSLGGGTGELFF.

The rearrangement links TRBV9 to TRBJ2-3, with 8 nucleotides matching TRBD2. The trim removed 2 bases at V and 5 bases at J, leaving 1 base unmatched. The CDR3 is 13 amino acids. CDR1 SGDLS and CDR2 YYNGEE come from the germline V gene. This CDR3 reads CASSVGLVDTQYF. CDR3 bases: TGTGCCAGCAGCGTGGGACTAGTAGATACGCAGTATTTT.

The chain carries TRBV7-9 and TRBJ2-1, with D uncertain. CDR3 length equals 11 residues. Trimming left V 5 bases short and J 5 bases short, with 4 bases between. Germline V gives CDR1 SEHNR, CDR2 FQNEAQ (reference sequence). In DNA form, the CDR3 reads TGTGCCAGCAGCCCGGACAATGAGCAGTTCTTC. It encodes CASSPDNEQFF. Combining the CDR3 with reference TRBV7-9 and TRBJ2-1 gives the whole variable domain DTGVSQNPRHKITKRGQNVTFRCDPISEHNRLYWYRQTLGQGPEFLTYFQNEAQLEKSRLLSDRFSAERPKGSFSTLEIQRTEQGDSAMYLCASSPDNEQFFGPGTRLTVL.